This T cell receptor beta chain emerged from a study of blood T cells in healthy people across ages. This CDR3 has 13 amino acids. The germline V gene encodes CDR1 MDHEN and CDR2 SYDVKM. V lost 2 bases and J 10 bases, leaving 13 bases between the germline ends. Combining a sample-barcoded 5' primer with a J-beta primer mix, a second PCR ran for roughly 6 to 11 cycles. Sequencing of every sample gave 2.5 million or more CDR3-containing paired-end reads. MiXCR, applied by TCRdb to the 5' RACE reads, yields one record per CDR3 protein. Among 650,000 to 1,000,000 distinct CDR3 sequences listed, 35% to 40% were seen once. This clonotype was observed at least ten times.

This receptor was identified in a man aged 18 to 29 in good health. Sample: blood. V is TRBV28 and J is TRBJ2-3; no firm D call. In DNA form, the CDR3 reads TGTGCCAGCAGTTTAACTAATCCCCCAGCGCAGTATTTT. Its protein product is CASSLTNPPAQYF.